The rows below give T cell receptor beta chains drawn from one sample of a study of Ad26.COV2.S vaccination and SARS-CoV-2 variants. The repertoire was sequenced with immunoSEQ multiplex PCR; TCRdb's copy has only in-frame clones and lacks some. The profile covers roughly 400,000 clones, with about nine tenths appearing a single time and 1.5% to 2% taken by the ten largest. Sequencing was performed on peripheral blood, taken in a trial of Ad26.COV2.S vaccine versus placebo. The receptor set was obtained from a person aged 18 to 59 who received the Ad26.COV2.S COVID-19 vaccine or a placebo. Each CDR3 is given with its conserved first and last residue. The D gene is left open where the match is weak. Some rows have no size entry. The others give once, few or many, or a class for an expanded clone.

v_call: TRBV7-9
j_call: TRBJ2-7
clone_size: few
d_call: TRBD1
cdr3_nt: TGTGCCAGCAGCCCAGGACAGGGCCCCTACGAGCAGTACTTC
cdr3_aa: CASSPGQGPYEQYF

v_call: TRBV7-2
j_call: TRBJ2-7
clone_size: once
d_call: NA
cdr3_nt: TGTGCCAGCAGCTGGGGGTTTCTCGAGCAGTACTTC
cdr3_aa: CASSWGFLEQYF

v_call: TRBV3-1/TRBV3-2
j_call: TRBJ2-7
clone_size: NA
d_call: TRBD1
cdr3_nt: TGTGCCAGCAGCCAATTCGGACAGGGTACAAACTACGAGCAGTACTTC
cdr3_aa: CASSQFGQGTNYEQYF

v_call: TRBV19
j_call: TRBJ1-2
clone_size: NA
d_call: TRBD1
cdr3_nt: TGTGCCAGTAACCTGCAGAGGGACAGGGGCGAGAACTATGGCTACACCTTC
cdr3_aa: CASNLQRDRGENYGYTF

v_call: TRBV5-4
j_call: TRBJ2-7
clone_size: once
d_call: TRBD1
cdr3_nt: TGTGCCAGCAGCTTAGCTGGACAGGCCTACCCCTACGAGCAGTACTTC
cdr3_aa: CASSLAGQAYPYEQYF

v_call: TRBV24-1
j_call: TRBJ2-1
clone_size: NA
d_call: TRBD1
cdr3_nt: TGTGCCACCAGTGATGCCGGGACAGGGTATGAGCAGTTCTTC
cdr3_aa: CATSDAGTGYEQFF

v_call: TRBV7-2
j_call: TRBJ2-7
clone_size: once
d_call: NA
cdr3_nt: TGTGCCAGCAGCCAAAGGAGCTCCTACGAGCAGTACTTC
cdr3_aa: CASSQRSSYEQYF

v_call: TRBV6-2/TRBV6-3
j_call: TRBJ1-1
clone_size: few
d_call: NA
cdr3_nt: TGTGCCAGCAGTTCCGGCAGGGGCTTTATTTTGAACACTGAAGCTTTCTTT
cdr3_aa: CASSSGRGFILNTEAFF

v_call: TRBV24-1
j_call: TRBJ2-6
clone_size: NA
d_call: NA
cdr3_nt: TGTGCCACCAGTGATTCGCGAGTCCCCTCCTCTGGGGCCAACGTCCTGACTTTC
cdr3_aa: CATSDSRVPSSGANVLTF

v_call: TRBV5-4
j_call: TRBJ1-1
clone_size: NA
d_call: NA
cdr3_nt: TGTGCCAGCAGCTTGGGGAGGGATAGGAACACTGAAGCTTTCTTT
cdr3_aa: CASSLGRDRNTEAFF